This T cell receptor (beta chain) originates from a study of CD8 T cells in ankylosing spondylitis. CDR1 is SGHTA and CDR2 is FQGTGA in the germline V gene. Germline trimming cut 3 bases from V and 5 bases from J; bases unmatched to any gene: 16. The CDR3 has 18 amino acids. TCRdb itself ran the 5' RACE reads through MiXCR, one entry per CDR3 protein. The sample contains around 770,000 distinct CDR3 sequences, roughly 20% of which appear only once. Study results and caveats: A TCR beta motif made of fewer than ten highly homologous variants seemed typical of ankylosing spondylitis blood.

This clonotype occurred a few times. Its antigen is as yet unknown. The sequenced material came from blood, either unsorted or a sorted T cell fraction (not recorded which). The V and J genes are TRBV7-3 and TRBJ2-1; 7 nucleotides line up with TRBD2. The receptor was isolated from a male donor with ankylosing spondylitis. CDR3 sequence reads: CASSFFSPGTLADNEQFF. CDR3 coding DNA: TGTGCCAGCAGCTTTTTTTCTCCCGGGACGCTAGCGGACAATGAGCAGTTCTTC.